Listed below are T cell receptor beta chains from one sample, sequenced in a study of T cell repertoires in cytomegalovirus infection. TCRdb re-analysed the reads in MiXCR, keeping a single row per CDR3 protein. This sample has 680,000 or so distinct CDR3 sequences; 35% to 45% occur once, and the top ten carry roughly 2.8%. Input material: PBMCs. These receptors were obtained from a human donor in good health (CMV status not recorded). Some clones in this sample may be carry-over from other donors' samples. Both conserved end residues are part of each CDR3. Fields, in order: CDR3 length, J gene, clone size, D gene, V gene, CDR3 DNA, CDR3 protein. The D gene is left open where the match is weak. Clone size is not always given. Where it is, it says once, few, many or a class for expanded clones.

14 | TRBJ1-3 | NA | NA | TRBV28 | TGTGCCAGCAGTATTGGGGGGACTGGAAACACCATATATTTT | CASSIGGTGNTIYF
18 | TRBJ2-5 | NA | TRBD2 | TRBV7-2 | TGTGCCAGCAGCTATTCCCCGACTAGCGGGAGGGGGCAAGAGACCCAGTACTTC | CASSYSPTSGRGQETQYF
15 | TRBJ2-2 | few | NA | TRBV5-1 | TGCGCCAGCAGCTTTTACGGCGGAAACACCGGGGAGCTGTTTTTT | CASSFYGGNTGELFF
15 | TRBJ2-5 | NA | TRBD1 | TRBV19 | TGTGCCAGTAGTCGGACCGGGACAGGGGGCGAGACCCAGTACTTC | CASSRTGTGGETQYF
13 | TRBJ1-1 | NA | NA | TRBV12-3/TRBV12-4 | TGTGCCAGCACCCCTACCGCGAACACTGAAGCTTTCTTT | CASTPTANTEAFF
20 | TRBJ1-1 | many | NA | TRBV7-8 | TGTGCCAGCAGCTTAGTGCCGACAGGCGCGTCAGGGCACATGAACACTGAAGCTTTCTTT | CASSLVPTGASGHMNTEAFF
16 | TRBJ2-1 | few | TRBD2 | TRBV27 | TGTGCCAGCAGCTTACTCACTAGCGGGGGATACAATGAGCAGTTCTTC | CASSLLTSGGYNEQFF
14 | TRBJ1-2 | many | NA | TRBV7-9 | TGTGCCAGCAGGCGCGGTGGGTCAGGGACCGGGGACACCTTC | CASRRGGSGTGDTF
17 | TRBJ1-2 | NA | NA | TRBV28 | TGTGCCAGCAGCCCTCCAATGGACACACCCGGCCACTATGGCTACACCTTC | CASSPPMDTPGHYGYTF
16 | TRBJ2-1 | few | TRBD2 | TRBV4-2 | TGTGCCAGCAGCCTAACCGGGACTAGCCCTTTGGATGAGCAGTTCTTC | CASSLTGTSPLDEQFF
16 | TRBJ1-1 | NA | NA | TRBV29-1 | TGCAGCGTTCGGGGATACCGGACAGAGATGAACACTGAAGCTTTCTTT | CSVRGYRTEMNTEAFF
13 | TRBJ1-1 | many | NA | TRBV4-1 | TGCGCCAGCAGCCTGCCGGGTGACACTGAAGCTTTCTTT | CASSLPGDTEAFF
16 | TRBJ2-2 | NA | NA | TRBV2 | TGTGCCAGCAGTTTAGCGGAGACCGGGAACACCGGGGAGCTGTTTTTT | CASSLAETGNTGELFF
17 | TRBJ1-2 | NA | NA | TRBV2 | TGTGCCAGCAGTGAAAGGCCAGGGGCCCCCACTAACTATGGCTACACCTTC | CASSERPGAPTNYGYTF
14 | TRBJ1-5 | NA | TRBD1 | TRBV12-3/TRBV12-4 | TGTGCCAGCAGTATCGGGACAGGGGCCCAGCCCCAGCATTTT | CASSIGTGAQPQHF
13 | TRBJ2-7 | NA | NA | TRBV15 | TGTGCCACCAGCAGAGATTTTGAGGACGAGCAGTACTTC | CATSRDFEDEQYF
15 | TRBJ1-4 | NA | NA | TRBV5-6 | TGTGCCAGCAGCTTGCCCGGCAGAGTGAATGAAAAACTGTTTTTT | CASSLPGRVNEKLFF
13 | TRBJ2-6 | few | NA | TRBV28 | TGTGCCACCACGAATCCCGGGGCCAACGTCCTGACTTTC | CATTNPGANVLTF
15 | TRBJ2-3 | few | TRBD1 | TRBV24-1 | TGTGCCACCAGGACGACAGGGGAGAGTGCAGATACGCAGTATTTT | CATRTTGESADTQYF
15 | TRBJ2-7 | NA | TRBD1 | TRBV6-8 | TGTGCCAGCACCTCCGGGACAGGGGGCCGAGGAGAGCAGTACTTC | CASTSGTGGRGEQYF
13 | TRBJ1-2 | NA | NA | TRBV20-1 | TGCAGTGCTAGAGTACCAGGGATCAGCGGCTACACCTTC | CSARVPGISGYTF
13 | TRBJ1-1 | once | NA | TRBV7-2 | TGTGCCAGCAGCGTAAGTGGGAGTCCTGAAGCTTTCTTT | CASSVSGSPEAFF
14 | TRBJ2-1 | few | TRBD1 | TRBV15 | TGTGCCACCCGAATCCAGGGGGTTAAGAATGAGCAGTTCTTC | CATRIQGVKNEQFF
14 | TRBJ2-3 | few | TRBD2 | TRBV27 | TGTGCCAGCAAGCGGGGGTTATCCACAGATACGCAGTATTTT | CASKRGLSTDTQYF
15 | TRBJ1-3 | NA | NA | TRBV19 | TGTGCCAGTACCAAGGCAGGCCCCATCGGAAACACCATATATTTT | CASTKAGPIGNTIYF
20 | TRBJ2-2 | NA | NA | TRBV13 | TGTGCCAGCAGCTTATCATGGGGGTCGTCGGGGACAAAATATCCCGGGGAGCTGTTTTTT | CASSLSWGSSGTKYPGELFF
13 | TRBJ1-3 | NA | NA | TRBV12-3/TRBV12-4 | TGTGCCACCGACGGCGGCTCTGGAAACACCATATATTTT | CATDGGSGNTIYF
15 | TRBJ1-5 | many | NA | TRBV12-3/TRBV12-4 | TGTGCCAGCAGTTTCGGGGACTTCAGCAATCAGCCCCAGCATTTT | CASSFGDFSNQPQHF
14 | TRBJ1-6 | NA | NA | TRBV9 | TGTGCCAGCAGTAAGACAGCTGCAAATTCACCCCTCCACTTT | CASSKTAANSPLHF
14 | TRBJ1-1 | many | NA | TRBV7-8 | TGTGCCAGCAGCTTACAAGGGGGGGAGATTGAAGCTTTCTTT | CASSLQGGEIEAFF
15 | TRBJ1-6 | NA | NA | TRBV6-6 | TGTGCCCGCAGTTATCGGCAGGGAGATAATTCACCCCTCCACTTT | CARSYRQGDNSPLHF
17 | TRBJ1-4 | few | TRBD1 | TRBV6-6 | TGTGCCAGCAGTTACCCCGGACAGGGCTCAACTAATGAAAAACTGTTTTTT | CASSYPGQGSTNEKLFF
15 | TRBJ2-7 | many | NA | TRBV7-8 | TGTGCCAGCAGCCATATGACGCTGGCGGGATCCGAGCAGTACTTC | CASSHMTLAGSEQYF
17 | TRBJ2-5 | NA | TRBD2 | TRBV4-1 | TGCGCCAGCAGCCAAAGCCCCCTAGCGGGGATTGGGGAGACCCAGTACTTC | CASSQSPLAGIGETQYF
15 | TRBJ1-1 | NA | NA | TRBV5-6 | TGTGCCAGCAGCTTCCCTCAACTCATGAACACTGAAGCTTTCTTT | CASSFPQLMNTEAFF
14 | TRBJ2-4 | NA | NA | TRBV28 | TGTGCCAGCAGGCCCCCCGGGGATCTGGACATTCAGTACTTC | CASRPPGDLDIQYF
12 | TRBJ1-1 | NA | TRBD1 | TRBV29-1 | TGCAGCGTGGGACAGACCTACACTGAAGCTTTCTTT | CSVGQTYTEAFF
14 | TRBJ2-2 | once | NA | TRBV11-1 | TGTGCCAGCACCACAGACAGGAACACCGGGGAGCTGTTTTTT | CASTTDRNTGELFF
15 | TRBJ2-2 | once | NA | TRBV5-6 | TGTGCCAGCAGCTTGTTTGGACCGTACACCGGGGAGCTGTTTTTT | CASSLFGPYTGELFF
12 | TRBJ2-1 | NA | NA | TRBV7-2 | TGTGCCAGCAGCCGCGCGGGCTTCGAGGGGTTCTTC | CASSRAGFEGFF
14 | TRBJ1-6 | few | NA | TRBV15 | TGTGCCACCAGCAGAGGGGGGGCTGAATCACCCCTCCACTTT | CATSRGGAESPLHF
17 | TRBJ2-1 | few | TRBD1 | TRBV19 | TGTGCCAGTCAGAAACAGGGGGCCCTTGGTATTTTCAATGAGCAGTTCTTC | CASQKQGALGIFNEQFF
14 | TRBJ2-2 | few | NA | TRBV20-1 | TGCAGTGCTAGAGCTGCGCAAGGCACCGGGGAGCTGTTTTTT | CSARAAQGTGELFF
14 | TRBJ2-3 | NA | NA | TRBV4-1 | TGCGCCAGCAGCCCCCAGGGGAGTCCAGATACGCAGTATTTT | CASSPQGSPDTQYF
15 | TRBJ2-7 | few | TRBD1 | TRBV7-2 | TGTGCCAGCAGCTTAAACAGGGGGGTATCCTACGAGCAGTACTTC | CASSLNRGVSYEQYF
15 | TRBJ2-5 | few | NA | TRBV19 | TGTGCCAGCGGCCGATTCGGGACAAATCAAGAGACCCAGTACTTC | CASGRFGTNQETQYF
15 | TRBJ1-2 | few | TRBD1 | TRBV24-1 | TGTGCCACCAGTGACCGGAGGACAGGGGGCGGCGGCTACACCTTC | CATSDRRTGGGGYTF
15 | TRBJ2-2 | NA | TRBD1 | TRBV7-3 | TGTGCCAGCAGCTTACAGGGGGCCTTCACCGGGGAGCTGTTTTTT | CASSLQGAFTGELFF
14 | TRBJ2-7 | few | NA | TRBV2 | TGTGCCAGCAGTGCGGCGGCAGGGGTCTACGAGCAGTACTTC | CASSAAAGVYEQYF
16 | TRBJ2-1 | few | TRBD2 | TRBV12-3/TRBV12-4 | TGTGCCAGCAGTCCAAATTGGGCTAGCGGGAGAAATGAGCAGTTCTTC | CASSPNWASGRNEQFF
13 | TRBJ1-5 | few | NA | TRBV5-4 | TGTGCCAGCAGCCCGACGGGGGGAATACCCCAGCATTTT | CASSPTGGIPQHF
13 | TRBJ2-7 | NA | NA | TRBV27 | TGTGCCAGCAGTTTATCGCCGGGCGACGAGCAGTACTTC | CASSLSPGDEQYF
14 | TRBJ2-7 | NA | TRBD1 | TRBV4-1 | TGCGCCAGCAGCCAAGCCCAGGGGGCCTACGAGCAGTACTTC | CASSQAQGAYEQYF
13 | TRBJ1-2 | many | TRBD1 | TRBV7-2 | TGTGCCAGCAGCCCGACAGGGGGCTATGGCTACACCTTC | CASSPTGGYGYTF
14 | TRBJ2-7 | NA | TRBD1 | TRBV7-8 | TGTGCCAGCAGCCAACGGACAGGGCGCGACGAGCAGTACTTC | CASSQRTGRDEQYF
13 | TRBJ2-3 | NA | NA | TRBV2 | TGTGCCAGCCTGGTCGTTTTGGTAGATACGCAGTATTTT | CASLVVLVDTQYF
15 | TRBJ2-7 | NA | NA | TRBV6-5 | TGTGCCAGCAGTCATTCCGTTGGAAGGTTCTACGAGCAGTACTTC | CASSHSVGRFYEQYF
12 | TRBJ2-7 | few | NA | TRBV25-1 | TGTGCCAGCAGTGAATTGGGGTACGAGCAGTACTTC | CASSELGYEQYF
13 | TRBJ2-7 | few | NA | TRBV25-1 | TGTGCCAGCAGTGACCGTGCGTTTTCCGAGCAGTACTTC | CASSDRAFSEQYF
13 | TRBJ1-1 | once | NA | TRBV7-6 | TGTGCCAGCGGGGCAACCTTGAACACTGAAGCTTTCTTT | CASGATLNTEAFF